Following are 3 T cell receptor beta chains from one sample sequenced in a study of blood T cells in healthy people across ages. Alongside a J-beta primer mix, a sample-barcoded 5' primer served in a second PCR lasting 7 to 11 cycles. A single record per CDR3 protein comes from TCRdb applying MiXCR to the 5' RACE reads. The table has around 1,500,000 distinct CDR3 sequences, 25% to 30% seen once. The specimen sequenced was blood. The receptors originated from a woman aged 30 to 39 in good health.

This clonotype came up a few times. The V gene is TRBV20-1, the J gene TRBJ2-7; TRBD2 agrees at 10 bases. Germline assignment: CDR1 DFQATT and CDR2 SNEGSKA (reference sequence). The trim removed 5 bases at V and 2 bases at J, leaving 6 bases unmatched. The length of the CDR3 is 14 residues. The CDR3 DNA reads as TGCAGTGCTGAGAGGACTAGCGGAGCCTACGAGCAGTACTTC. Protein sequence: CSAERTSGAYEQYF.

This clonotype was detected ten times or more. The chain recombines TRBV10-3 with TRBJ2-7; 10 nucleotides line up with TRBD1. Looked up from germline, CDR1 is ENHRY and CDR2 is SYGVKD. The length of the CDR3 is 15 residues. Losses at the gene ends were 0 bases for V and 3 bases for J; bases not matched to a gene: 2. In DNA form, the CDR3 reads TGTGCCATCAGTGAGTCGGGACAGGGGATCTACGAGCAGTACTTC. Its translation: CAISESGQGIYEQYF.

This sequence joins TRBV5-1 and TRBJ2-1; 7 bases align to TRBD1. The trim removed 4 bases at V and 10 bases at J, leaving 8 bases unmatched. Germline V CDR1 and CDR2: SGHRS, YFSETQ. The CDR3 has 13 amino acids. Here the CDR3 DNA reads TGCGCCAGCAGCCAAACAGAACAGGGGGAGCAGTTCTTC. Protein: CASSQTEQGEQFF.